This T cell receptor (beta chain) originates from a study of T cells in localized non-small cell lung cancer. Libraries were prepared by immunoSEQ multiplex PCR; TCRdb keeps only in-frame clonotypes and omits some of them. The sample holds about 5,500 clones, 70% to 85% seen once. Study-wide results and caveats: Clonality of T cells reached its maximum in uninvolved adjacent lung, surpassing tumor. For the top 100 tumor clones, a median roughly 56 also appeared in adjacent lung. Only one tumor region went through sequencing, so heterogeneity may still be there.

Points on this clone: Its specificity is unknown.

Material: peripheral blood mononuclear cells, obtained before any cancer treatment. The TCR comes from an older female donor with stage II lung adenocarcinoma.

As DNA, the CDR3 is TGTGCCAGCAGCCTGGAGGGACAGGGAGTCGGCTACACCTTC. Its translation is CASSLEGQGVGYTF. The rearrangement joins TRBV5-5 to TRBJ1-2; 9 bases align to TRBD1. In germline, CDR1 is SGHKS, CDR2 YYEKEE (reference sequence). The CDR3 is 14 residues long. Trimming cost V 4 bases and J 8 bases; bases outside gene matches: 9.